This T cell receptor (beta chain) was recorded in a study of blood T cell repertoires in COVID-19. Turning to the study itself: Sites in the United States, Italy and Spain provided acute and convalescent COVID-19 samples. From T cells, B-cell-depleted T cells, or PBMCs came the material, which was cDNA or gDNA.

This clone was picked up a small number of times. Seattle's cohort entered during active infection and was followed longitudinally. Per the authors' pipeline: Amplified reference gene primers provided the basis for estimating nucleated cell counts. Measured with immunoSEQ multiplex PCR; TCRdb has only the in-frame clones, and not every one. V and J calls and clone size follow that table, whereas D and trimming were derived from the DNA. The repertoire holds some 130,000 clones, with about nine tenths as singletons. The sequenced sample was peripheral blood. This clonotype was obtained from a woman aged 70-85 years with COVID-19, enrolled during active disease.

CDR3 sequence: CASSEAGQGVEKLFF. CDR3 nucleotides: TGTGCCAGCAGTGAAGCGGGGCAGGGGGTGGAAAAACTGTTTTTT. This chain connects TRBV2 to TRBJ1-4, with 7 bases matching TRBD1. The CDR3 spans 15 residues. The V segment lost 0 bases and the J segment 8 bases; nucleotides outside the gene matches: 6. CDR1 is SNHLY and CDR2 is FYNNEI in the germline V gene. The full variable domain, in which reference TRBV2 and TRBJ1-4 provide the parts outside the CDR3, is EPEVTQTPSHQVTQMGQEVILRCVPISNHLYFYWYRQILGQKVEFLVSFYNNEISEKSEIFDDQFSVERPDGSNFTLKIRSTKLEDSAMYFCASSEAGQGVEKLFFGSGTQLSVL.